The next 27 T cell receptor beta chains were all read from a single sample in a study of blood T cell repertoires in COVID-19. TCRdb's table, derived via immunoSEQ multiplex PCR, lists solely in-frame clones and lacks some. The top ten hold 1.1% of the sample, which has some 99,000 clones, 75% to 90% seen once. The sample taken for sequencing was peripheral blood. These receptors were collected from a human donor in a cohort sampled during active COVID-19.

V is TRBV4-3 and J is TRBJ1-3, with D possibly matching TRBD1 (6 bases). This CDR3 has 17 amino acids. CDR1 is LGHNA and CDR2 is YSLEER in the germline V gene. With 0 bases removed from V and 5 bases from J, the gap between germline ends came to 17 bases. CDR3 DNA: TGCGCCAGCAGCCAAGACAGGGGCCCGGGGAGTAGAAACACCATATATTTT. Its protein product is CASSQDRGPGSRNTIYF.

This chain links TRBV27 with TRBJ2-6, with D uncertain. This CDR3 spans 15 amino acids. Germline values: CDR1 MNHEY, CDR2 SMNVEV (reference sequence). The V end lost 0 bases, the J end lost 4 bases, and 7 bases lay between the germline ends. As DNA, the CDR3 is TGTGCCAGCAGTTTATCCAAATCCGGGGCCAACGTCCTGACTTTC. Translated, it gives CASSLSKSGANVLTF.

The V call is TRBV4-1, the J call TRBJ2-1, with 9 nucleotides matching TRBD1. Germline-derived CDR1 and CDR2 are MGHRA and YSYEKL. The length of the CDR3 is 20 residues. The junction had 16 bases not matched to a gene; V was cut back by 4 bases and J by 0 bases. For the CDR3, the DNA is TGCGCCAGCAGCCCTGATGTGGGACAGGGACTCGTAAGCTCCTACAATGAGCAGTTCTTC. Amino acids: CASSPDVGQGLVSSYNEQFF.

The V and J genes are TRBV20-1 and TRBJ2-5; TRBD1 might be the D (5 bases). V lost 3 bases and J 2 bases, leaving 16 bases between the germline ends. This CDR3 has 15 amino acids. The germline V gene has CDR1 DFQATT and CDR2 SNEGSKA (reference sequence). The CDR3 sequence is CSASQKGRRQETQYF. CDR3 bases: TGCAGTGCTAGTCAAAAGGGGCGTCGTCAAGAGACCCAGTACTTC.

The V gene is TRBV5-8, the J gene TRBJ2-1; the D is unclear. This CDR3 is built from 15 residues. Germline lookup yields CDR1 SGHTS and CDR2 YDEGEE. V lost 1 base to trimming and J lost 3 bases, with 11 bases between them. The DNA for the CDR3 is TGTGCCAGCAGCTTGCGGGTCCTAGGCTACAATGAGCAGTTCTTC. Translating it yields CASSLRVLGYNEQFF.

V is TRBV9 and J is TRBJ2-7; 11 bases align to TRBD1. This CDR3 has 14 residues. Germline loops: CDR1 SGDLS, CDR2 YYNGEE. Unmatched junction bases numbered 2, after V lost 4 bases and J lost 2 bases. In DNA, the CDR3 is TGTGCCAGCAGCCCGGGACAGGGGGCCTACGAGCAGTACTTC. Translation: CASSPGQGAYEQYF. The whole variable domain, filled in from reference TRBV9 and TRBJ2-7, reads DSGVTQTPKHLITATGQRVTLRCSPRSGDLSVYWYQQSLDQGLQFLIQYYNGEERAKGNILERFSAQQFPDLHSELNLSSLELGDSALYFCASSPGQGAYEQYFGPGTRLTVT.

CDR3 in DNA: TGCGCCAGCAGCCCCGGCAGGCTGTACTCCTACGAGCAGTACTTC. Its translation is CASSPGRLYSYEQYF. The gene calls are TRBV5-1 and TRBJ2-7; D remains ambiguous. The germline V and J ends were trimmed by 4 bases and 0 bases, with 14 bases remaining between them. The CDR3 totals 15 residues. Per germline, CDR1 SGHRS and CDR2 YFSETQ.

The chain joins TRBV7-9 to TRBJ2-7; 7 bases fit TRBD1. CDR1 and CDR2 from the germline V gene are SEHNR and FQNEAQ (reference sequence). V shed 5 bases, J shed 7 bases, and the junction held 14 bases outside the gene matches. This CDR3 contains 15 residues. This CDR3 reads CASSPASQGVGEQYF. The CDR3 DNA sequence: TGTGCCAGCAGCCCCGCGAGCCAGGGGGTTGGGGAGCAGTACTTC.

The chain combines TRBV18 with TRBJ2-1; 10 bases fit TRBD2. The CDR3 covers 17 residues. J lost 4 bases, V lost 0 bases, and 6 bases had no gene match. Per germline, CDR1 KGHSH and CDR2 LQKENI. For the CDR3, the DNA is TGTGCCAGCTCACCACCGCTAGCGGGAGTTTTGTACAATGAGCAGTTCTTC. Protein: CASSPPLAGVLYNEQFF. The full variable domain, in which reference TRBV18 and TRBJ2-1 provide the parts outside the CDR3, is NAGVMQNPRHLVRRRGQEARLRCSPMKGHSHVYWYRQLPEEGLKFMVYLQKENIIDESGMPKERFSAEFPKEGPSILRIQQVVRGDSAAYFCASSPPLAGVLYNEQFFGPGTRLTVL.

CDR3 amino acids: CASSLDQTARLTDTQYF. DNA for the CDR3: TGTGCCAGCAGCTTAGACCAGACGGCAAGACTCACAGATACGCAGTATTTT. This chain uses TRBV7-9 with TRBJ2-3, with unresolved D. Germline V gene data show CDR1 as SEHNR and CDR2 as FQNEAQ (reference sequence). Trimming left V 1 base short and J 2 bases short, with 16 bases between. This CDR3 has 17 amino acids. Looking up the rest from reference TRBV7-9 and TRBJ2-3 gives the full variable domain: DTGVSQNPRHKITKRGQNVTFRCDPISEHNRLYWYRQTLGQGPEFLTYFQNEAQLEKSRLLSDRFSAERPKGSFSTLEIQRTEQGDSAMYLCASSLDQTARLTDTQYFGPGTRLTVL.

The J gene is TRBJ2-3, the V gene TRBV7-2, with D tentatively TRBD1 (6 bases). V lost 5 bases to trimming and J lost 3 bases, with 9 bases between them. The CDR3 length is 13 residues. Per the germline V gene, CDR1 is SGHTA and CDR2 is FQGNSA. The CDR3 loop is CASSQGQTDTQYF. CDR3 bases: TGTGCCAGCAGCCAAGGACAGACAGATACGCAGTATTTT.

The V call is TRBV24-1, the J call TRBJ2-6, with TRBD1 matching over 8 bases. From germline, CDR1 is KGHDR and CDR2 SFDVKD. CDR3 length equals 19 residues. Trimming at V came to 3 bases and at J to 0 bases, leaving 9 bases not matched to a gene. CDR3 sequence reads: CATSDPKGQGISGANVLTF. CDR3 coding DNA: TGTGCCACCAGTGATCCTAAAGGACAGGGAATCTCTGGGGCCAACGTCCTGACTTTC.

V gene TRBV29-1 combines with J gene TRBJ1-5; D unresolved. The V end was cut by 6 bases, the J end by 1 base, with 10 bases between. There are 13 residues in the CDR3. CDR1 is SQVTM, CDR2 ANQGSEA, per germline. CDR3 amino acids: CSVRVESNQPQHF. For the CDR3, the DNA is TGCAGCGTGCGGGTCGAGAGCAATCAGCCCCAGCATTTT.

The chain employs TRBV18 and TRBJ2-5, with unresolved D. Looked up from germline, CDR1 is KGHSH and CDR2 is LQKENI. The CDR3 runs to 16 residues. The V end was cut by 1 base, the J end by 1 base, with 13 bases between. DNA of the CDR3: TGTGCCAGCTCACCACTTTTCGCGATTACCCAAGAGACCCAGTACTTC. Translating it yields CASSPLFAITQETQYF.

V usage is TRBV6-2 or TRBV6-3 and J usage is TRBJ2-4; 12 bases line up with TRBD2. The CDR3 spans 17 residues. The V and J ends lost 2 bases and 3 bases, in that order; junction bases with no gene match: 5. Germline CDR1 reads MNHEY; CDR2 reads SVGEGT. The CDR3 nucleotides are TGTGCCAGCAGTTACAGACTAGCGGGAGATGGCAAAAACATTCAGTACTTC. Encoded protein: CASSYRLAGDGKNIQYF.

The rearrangement uses TRBV6-6 and TRBJ1-2; no clear D gene. Germline values: CDR1 MNHNY, CDR2 SVGAGI (reference sequence). CDR3 size: 13 residues. V lost 7 bases, J lost 4 bases, and 13 bases lay in between. Here the CDR3 DNA reads TGTGCCAGCACCACACCGGGTTCCTATGGCTACACCTTC. Translating gives CASTTPGSYGYTF.

The chain uses TRBV27 and TRBJ2-1; a possible D gene is TRBD1 (6 bases). Germline CDR1 is MNHEY and CDR2 is SMNVEV (reference sequence). V was pared by 3 bases and J by 2 bases, with 8 bases between. This CDR3 comprises 14 residues. The CDR3 DNA reads as TGTGCCAGCAGTTTCGAGGGGGCCTACAATGAGCAGTTCTTC. Translation gives CASSFEGAYNEQFF.

The chain recombines TRBV6-5 with TRBJ1-1; 7 bases are a match to TRBD1. The CDR3 runs to 13 residues. Unmatched junction bases numbered 2, after V lost 7 bases and J lost 0 bases. Germline CDR1 is MNHEY and CDR2 is SVGAGI. The CDR3 DNA follows: TGTGCCAGCAACAGGGGAATGAACACTGAAGCTTTCTTT. This encodes CASNRGMNTEAFF.

The rearrangement links TRBV11-2 to TRBJ1-4; 9 bases map to TRBD1. Germline CDR1 reads SGHAT; CDR2 reads FQNNGV. The CDR3 is 16 residues long. V was pared by 5 bases and J by 7 bases, with 11 bases of the junction left unmatched. The DNA for the CDR3 is TGTGCCAGCAGCCGCCGTGGACAGGGGCGGGGTGAAAAACTGTTTTTT. It yields the protein CASSRRGQGRGEKLFF. The variable domain in full, with the rest retrieved from reference TRBV11-2 and TRBJ1-4, is EAGVAQSPRYKIIEKRQSVAFWCNPISGHATLYWYQQILGQGPKLLIQFQNNGVVDDSQLPKDRFSAERLKGVDSTLKIQPAKLEDSAVYLCASSRRGQGRGEKLFFGSGTQLSVL.

The CDR3 reads CASSLHGRAGYNEQFF. CDR3 DNA sequence: TGCGCCAGCAGCTTGCACGGGCGGGCGGGATACAATGAGCAGTTCTTC. The V gene is TRBV5-1, the J gene TRBJ2-1, with a tentative D call TRBD2 (6 bases). Per germline, CDR1 SGHRS and CDR2 YFSETQ. The CDR3 is 16 amino acids. V gave up 1 base and J gave up 4 bases, with 15 bases separating them.

This clone was counted a few times. This chain links TRBV3-1 (or the pseudogene TRBV3-2) with TRBJ1-5; D unresolved. Germline V gene sequence: CDR1 LGHDT, CDR2 YNNKEL (reference sequence). The CDR3 loop spans 15 amino acids. V shed 1 base and J shed 6 bases, with 13 bases lying between them. The CDR3, as DNA: TGTGCCAGCAGCCAAGTATCGGGGATTCGTCAGCCCCAGCATTTT. It codes for CASSQVSGIRQPQHF.

The rearrangement links TRBV25-1 to TRBJ1-1; no reliable D call. Trimming took off 2 bases at V and 2 bases at J, with 6 bases between the two ends. This CDR3 contains 13 residues. Germline lookup yields CDR1 MGHDK and CDR2 SYGVNS. In nucleotides, the CDR3 is TGTGCCAGCAGTGAAATGGCAAACACTGAAGCTTTCTTT. This gives the protein CASSEMANTEAFF.

The CDR3 DNA sequence: TGTGCCAGCAGCCGGACAGTGGACCAGCCCCAGCATTTT. Protein: CASSRTVDQPQHF. V is TRBV7-8 and J is TRBJ1-5, with D perhaps matching TRBD1 (6 bases). V was trimmed by 5 bases and J by 7 bases, leaving 12 bases between them. This CDR3 is built from 13 residues. The germline gives CDR1 SGHVS, CDR2 FQNEAQ. Based on the CDR3 plus reference TRBV7-8 and TRBJ1-5, the full variable domain is GAGVSQSPRYKVAKRGQDVALRCDPISGHVSLFWYQQALGQGPEFLTYFQNEAQLDKSGLPSDRFFAERPEGSVSTLKIQRTQQEDSAVYLCASSRTVDQPQHFGDGTRLSIL.

The chain carries TRBV5-6 and TRBJ2-4, with a possible D match to TRBD2 (6 bases). V was shortened by 0 bases and J by 0 bases, with 13 bases between the two germline ends. There are 17 residues in the CDR3. CDR1 and CDR2 (germline): SGHDT, YYEEEE. CDR3 sequence reads: CASSLGEVRLAKNIQYF. CDR3 coding DNA: TGTGCCAGCAGCTTGGGGGAGGTACGATTAGCCAAAAACATTCAGTACTTC.

This clone has a single count. This chain joins TRBV27 and TRBJ2-5; D is unresolved. V was clipped by 4 bases and J by 9 bases, with 15 bases between them. Germline CDR1 reads MNHEY; CDR2 reads SMNVEV (reference sequence). This CDR3 comprises 13 residues. The CDR3 nucleotides are TGTGCCAGCAGTTCCCCCTCGGGTATGGCCCAGTACTTC. Translation gives CASSSPSGMAQYF.

This chain links TRBV7-6 with TRBJ2-7, with 7 positions matching TRBD1. Germline trimming cut 3 bases from V and 5 bases from J; bases unmatched to any gene: 7. Germline lookup yields CDR1 SGHVS and CDR2 FNYEAQ. This CDR3 region has 14 residues. The chain's CDR3 is CASSFRGGFNEQYF. The CDR3 DNA is TGTGCCAGCAGCTTTCGAGGGGGCTTTAACGAGCAGTACTTC.

V usage is TRBV4-1 and J usage is TRBJ2-7; 9 positions match TRBD2. Germline CDR1 reads MGHRA; CDR2 reads YSYEKL. This CDR3 is 15 amino acids long. The J segment lost 3 bases and the V segment lost 4 bases, leaving 7 bases of the junction unmatched. The CDR3 sequence: CASSPTRTSDYEQYF. The DNA of the CDR3 is TGCGCCAGCAGCCCCACGCGGACTAGCGACTACGAGCAGTACTTC.